The source of this TCR beta chain is a study of beta chain features in type 1 diabetes. Trimming took off 3 bases at V and 3 bases at J, with 6 bases between the two ends. Germline-derived CDR1 and CDR2 are MDHEN and SYDVKM. The CDR3 extends over 12 amino acids. Expressed TCRB transcripts were sequenced after all isolated RNA was converted to cDNA. Generated by immunoSEQ multiplex PCR, the TCRdb table keeps only in-frame clones and is missing some. The sample lists 300,000 to 350,000 clones, 6.5% to 10% seen once, with around 0.45% in the top ten. This clone has just a few counts. The chain joins TRBV28 to TRBJ2-7; D is unresolved. Sequencing was carried out using central memory CD4+ T cells from blood. This receptor was identified in a woman between 18 and 29 years old in good health. In nucleotides, the CDR3 is TGTGCCAGCAGTTTCTACAGCTACGAGCAGTACTTC. This sequence encodes CASSFYSYEQYF. Supplemented by reference TRBV28 and TRBJ2-7, the full variable domain reads DVKVTQSSRYLVKRTGEKVFLECVQDMDHENMFWYRQDPGLGLRLIYFSYDVKMKEKGDIPEGYSVSREKKERFSLILESASTNQTSMYLCASSFYSYEQYFGPGTRLTVT.